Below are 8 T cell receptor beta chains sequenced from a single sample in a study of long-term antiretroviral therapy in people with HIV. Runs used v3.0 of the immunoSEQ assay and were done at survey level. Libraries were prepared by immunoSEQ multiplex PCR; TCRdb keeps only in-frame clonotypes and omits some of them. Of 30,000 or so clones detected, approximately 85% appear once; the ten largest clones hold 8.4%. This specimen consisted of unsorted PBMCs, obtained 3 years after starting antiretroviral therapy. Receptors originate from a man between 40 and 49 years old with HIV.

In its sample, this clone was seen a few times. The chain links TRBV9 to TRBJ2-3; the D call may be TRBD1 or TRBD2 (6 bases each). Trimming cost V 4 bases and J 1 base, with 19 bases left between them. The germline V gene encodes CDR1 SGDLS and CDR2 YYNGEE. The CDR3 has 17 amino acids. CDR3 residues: CASSPSGGRQGTDTQYF. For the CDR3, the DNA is TGTGCCAGCAGCCCCAGTGGGGGGAGACAGGGCACAGATACGCAGTATTTT. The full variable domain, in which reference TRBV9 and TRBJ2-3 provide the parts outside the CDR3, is DSGVTQTPKHLITATGQRVTLRCSPRSGDLSVYWYQQSLDQGLQFLIQYYNGEERAKGNILERFSAQQFPDLHSELNLSSLELGDSALYFCASSPSGGRQGTDTQYFGPGTRLTVL.

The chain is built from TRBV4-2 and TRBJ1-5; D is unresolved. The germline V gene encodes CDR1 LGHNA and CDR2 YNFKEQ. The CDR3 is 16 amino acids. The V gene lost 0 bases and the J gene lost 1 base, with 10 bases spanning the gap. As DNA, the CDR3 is TGTGCCAGCAGCCAAGAACGAGATGGGAGCAATCAGCCCCAGCATTTT. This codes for CASSQERDGSNQPQHF.

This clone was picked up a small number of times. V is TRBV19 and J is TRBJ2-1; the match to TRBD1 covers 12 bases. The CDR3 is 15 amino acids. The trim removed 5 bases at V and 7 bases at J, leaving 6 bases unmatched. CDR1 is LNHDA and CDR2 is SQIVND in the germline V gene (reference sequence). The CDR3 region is CASSLGQGARNEQFF. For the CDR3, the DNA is TGTGCCAGTAGTTTGGGACAGGGGGCGCGAAATGAGCAGTTCTTC.

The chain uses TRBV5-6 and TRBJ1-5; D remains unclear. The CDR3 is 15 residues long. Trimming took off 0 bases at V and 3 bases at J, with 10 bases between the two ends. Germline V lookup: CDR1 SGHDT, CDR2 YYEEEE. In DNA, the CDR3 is TGTGCCAGCAGCTTGGCCTCAGATAACAATCAGCCCCAGCATTTT. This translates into CASSLASDNNQPQHF.

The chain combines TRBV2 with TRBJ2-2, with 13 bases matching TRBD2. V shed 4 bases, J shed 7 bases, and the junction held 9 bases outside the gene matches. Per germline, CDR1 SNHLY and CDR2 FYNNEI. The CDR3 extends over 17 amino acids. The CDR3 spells CASSVRTSGGHGGELFF. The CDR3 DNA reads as TGTGCCAGCAGTGTTAGGACTAGCGGGGGACACGGCGGGGAGCTGTTTTTT.

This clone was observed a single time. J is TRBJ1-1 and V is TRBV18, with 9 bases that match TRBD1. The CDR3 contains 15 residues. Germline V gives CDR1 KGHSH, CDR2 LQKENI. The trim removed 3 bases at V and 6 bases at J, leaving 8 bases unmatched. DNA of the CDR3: TGTGCCAGCTCACCTCTGGGGCACAGGGGGCCTGAAGCTTTCTTT. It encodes CASSPLGHRGPEAFF.

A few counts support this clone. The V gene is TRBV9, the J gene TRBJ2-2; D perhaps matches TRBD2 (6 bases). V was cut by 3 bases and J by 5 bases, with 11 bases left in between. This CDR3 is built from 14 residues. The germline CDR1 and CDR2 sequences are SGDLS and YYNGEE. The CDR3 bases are TGTGCCAGCAGCGGACTAGACTGGACCGGGGAGCTGTTTTTT. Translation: CASSGLDWTGELFF.

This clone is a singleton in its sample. CDR3 sequence reads: CASSLADPGASGNTIYF. The CDR3 DNA is TGCGCCAGCAGCTTGGCTGATCCAGGGGCGTCTGGAAACACCATATATTTT. V gene TRBV5-1 combines with J gene TRBJ1-3; D is perhaps TRBD1 (6 bases). Germline lookup yields CDR1 SGHRS and CDR2 YFSETQ. The ends were cut back, 0 bases at V and 1 base at J, with 14 bases in the middle. The CDR3 is 17 amino acids. The entire variable domain, with the rest obtained from reference TRBV5-1 and TRBJ1-3, is as follows: KAGVTQTPRYLIKTRGQQVTLSCSPISGHRSVSWYQQTPGQGLQFLFEYFSETQRNKGNFPGRFSGRQFSNSRSEMNVSTLELGDSALYLCASSLADPGASGNTIYFGEGSWLTVV.